A selection of T cell receptor beta chains follows, all from one sample in a study of shared clonotypes between healthy human individuals. Some clones are missing from TCRdb's copy, which holds only in-frame ones; the method was immunoSEQ multiplex PCR. Of around 350,000 clones listed, around four fifths are singletons. Sequencing was carried out using memory CD4+ T cells sorted from blood. The receptors were sampled from a man in his thirties or forties in good health. Both conserved end residues are part of each CDR3. A D gene is named only where the DNA matches it firmly. Not all rows give a size; the values are once, few, many and, for expanded clones, a class.

.,TRBV7-9,.,TRBJ1-5,TGTGCCAGCAGCTTACTAGATAGCAATCAGCCCCAGCATTTT,CASSLLDSNQPQHF
TRBD1,TRBV25-1,.,TRBJ2-3,TGTGCCAGCAGTGCCGGGACAGCTGGCCCCACGTCCAGGGATACGCAGTATTTT,CASSAGTAGPTSRDTQYF
TRBD2,TRBV5-1,.,TRBJ2-5,TGCGCCAGCAGCTTCCCATTAGCGGGAGAGATCACAGAGACCCAGTACTTC,CASSFPLAGEITETQYF
.,TRBV6-6,.,TRBJ1-5,TGTGCCAGCAGTTTCGGGGAAGAGCGCAATCAGCCCCAGCATTTT,CASSFGEERNQPQHF
.,TRBV7-9,.,TRBJ1-1,TGTGCCAGCAGCTTGGGGATTGGGACTGAAGCTTTCTTT,CASSLGIGTEAFF
TRBD1,TRBV29-1,.,TRBJ2-7,TGCAGCGCGGGACAGGGTATGGACTACGAGCAGTACTTC,CSAGQGMDYEQYF
.,TRBV23-1,.,TRBJ2-7,TGCGCCAGCAGTGGAAGTAATTTGTGGTCCTACGAGCAGTACTTC,CASSGSNLWSYEQYF
.,TRBV5-1,.,TRBJ2-7,TGCGCCAGCAGCGCGACAGGTTCGGAGGGGTTCTACGAGCAGTACTTC,CASSATGSEGFYEQYF
TRBD1,TRBV5-4,.,TRBJ1-1,TGTGCCAGCAGCTTAACAGGGGGCCACACTGAAGCTTTCTTT,CASSLTGGHTEAFF
.,TRBV28,.,TRBJ2-3,TGTGCCAGCAGTTTATCTGGGAGCACAGATACGCAGTATTTT,CASSLSGSTDTQYF
.,TRBV28,once,TRBJ2-1,TGTGCCACCGATCTAGCTGGAGGTCCCTACAATGAGCAGTTCTTC,CATDLAGGPYNEQFF
.,TRBV2,once,TRBJ2-7,TGTGCCAGCTCGAAAACAGATATCACCTACGAGCAGTACTTC,CASSKTDITYEQYF
.,TRBV5-1,once,TRBJ2-7,TGCGCCAGCAGCTTAGAGGGAGGCGAGCAGTACTTC,CASSLEGGEQYF
.,TRBV7-9,.,TRBJ2-7,TGTGCCAGCAGCTCCCCTACTGGGAGCTCCTACGAGCAGTACTTC,CASSSPTGSSYEQYF
TRBD1,TRBV5-1,.,TRBJ2-3,TGCGCCAGCAGCTCGACAGGGACCTACACAGATACGCAGTATTTT,CASSSTGTYTDTQYF
TRBD2,TRBV25-1,.,TRBJ2-1,TGTGCCAGCAGTAGAGCCGGGACTAGCGCCTACAATGAGCAGTTCTTC,CASSRAGTSAYNEQFF
TRBD1,TRBV5-4,few,TRBJ2-5,TGTGCCAGCAGCACACGCAGGGGGCTGGAGACCCAGTACTTC,CASSTRRGLETQYF
TRBD2,TRBV5-6,many,TRBJ2-1,TGTGCCAGCAGCTTCACTTTCCTAGCGGGAGGTAATGAGCAGTTCTTC,CASSFTFLAGGNEQFF
.,TRBV5-1,.,TRBJ2-6,TGCGCCAGCAGCCACTCGGAAGGGCAGGGTAGGGCCAACGTCCTGACTTTC,CASSHSEGQGRANVLTF
TRBD2,TRBV5-4,.,TRBJ2-7,TGTGCCAGCAGGAGCGGTGGACTAGCGGGAGCCGAGCAGTACTTC,CASRSGGLAGAEQYF
TRBD2,TRBV5-1,.,TRBJ2-3,TGCGCCAGCAGCTTACAACTAGCGGGAGACACAGATACGCAGTATTTT,CASSLQLAGDTDTQYF
TRBD1,TRBV29-1,.,TRBJ1-2,TGCAGCGTTGTCGTGACAGGGATCTATGGCTACACCTTC,CSVVVTGIYGYTF
TRBD1,TRBV5-1,few,TRBJ1-1,TGCGCCAGCAGCTTCCCCGGGACAGGGGGCAACACTGAAGCTTTCTTT,CASSFPGTGGNTEAFF
.,TRBV19,.,TRBJ2-7,TGTGCCAGTAGTGCCACTTCCGGCGGGCCCTACGAGCAGTACTTC,CASSATSGGPYEQYF
.,TRBV11-1,few,TRBJ2-7,TGTGCCAGCAGTCCGAGGGCCTCCTACGAGCAGTACTTC,CASSPRASYEQYF
.,TRBV18,.,TRBJ2-7,TGTGCCAGCTCACCAGAGTTGTACGAGCAGTACTTC,CASSPELYEQYF
.,TRBV29-1,.,TRBJ1-2,TGCAGCGTTGAAGTTCCCGGGACAAATGGCTACACCTTC,CSVEVPGTNGYTF
.,TRBV6-5,.,TRBJ1-2,TGTGCCAACTCGGACAGTCATGGCTACACCTTC,CANSDSHGYTF
.,TRBV11-1,.,TRBJ2-7,TGTGCCAGCAGCGGGAGGAGTTCCTACGAGCAGTACTTC,CASSGRSSYEQYF
TRBD1,TRBV19,.,TRBJ1-1,TGTGCCAGTACAAGGGGGCCCATGAGCACTGAAGCTTTCTTT,CASTRGPMSTEAFF
TRBD1,TRBV5-1,.,TRBJ2-1,TGCGCCAGCAGCCCGACAGGGGGCAACTACAATGAGCAGTTCTTC,CASSPTGGNYNEQFF
.,TRBV6-1,.,TRBJ2-3,TGTGCCAGCAGCGACAGATTCAACACAGATACGCAGTATTTT,CASSDRFNTDTQYF
.,TRBV10-3,.,TRBJ2-7,TGTGCCATCAGTCACGGGCTGCGGGAGCAGTACTTC,CAISHGLREQYF
.,TRBV11-3,.,TRBJ2-1,TGTGCCAGCAGCTCAAAGAACAATGAGCAGTTCTTC,CASSSKNNEQFF
TRBD2,TRBV5-1,.,TRBJ2-1,TGCGCCAGCAACCCCACCGGGACTAGCGGCTTAAATGAGCAGTTCTTC,CASNPTGTSGLNEQFF
TRBD2,TRBV5-1,.,TRBJ2-1,TGCGCCAGCAGCCGGGACCCGGCGGGGGGATACAATGAGCAGTTCTTC,CASSRDPAGGYNEQFF
.,TRBV4-3,few,TRBJ2-1,TGCGCCAGCAGCCAAGAGGGACTCCTGCAGTTCTTC,CASSQEGLLQFF
.,TRBV6-4,.,TRBJ1-5,TGTGCCAGCAGTGAGGTGAGACGGGTATGGAGCAATCAGCCCCAGCATTTT,CASSEVRRVWSNQPQHF
.,TRBV2,.,TRBJ2-5,TGTGCCAGCTCGACCCTAGAGACCCAGTACTTC,CASSTLETQYF
.,TRBV21-1,.,TRBJ1-2,TGTGCCAGCAGCAGGAAGGGGACAGGGGGCGATGAAAACTATGGCTACACCTTC,CASSRKGTGGDENYGYTF
.,TRBV18,.,TRBJ1-1,TGTGCCAGCTCACCGACCCTCATCAGGTTGGGTACTGAAGCTTTCTTT,CASSPTLIRLGTEAFF
.,TRBV19,.,TRBJ1-2,TGTGCCAGTAGTATAGGGCCGGCGGCTGGCTACACCTTC,CASSIGPAAGYTF
TRBD1,TRBV5-1,.,TRBJ2-2,TGCGCCAGCAGGACCACCCGGGGGACAGGGGACGACGGGGAGCTGTTTTTT,CASRTTRGTGDDGELFF
.,TRBV10-1,.,TRBJ2-2,TGCGCCAGCAGGCCTCATCAGGAGACCGGGGAGCTGTTTTTT,CASRPHQETGELFF
TRBD2,TRBV5-3,.,TRBJ2-1,TGTGCCAGAAGCTTGGGGGGACTAGAGGTTTACAATGAGCAGTTCTTC,CARSLGGLEVYNEQFF
.,TRBV19,.,TRBJ1-5,TGTGCCAGTAGTATAATCGGTGGGACTGCCTATCAGCCCCAGCATTTT,CASSIIGGTAYQPQHF
.,TRBV5-4,.,TRBJ1-1,TGTGCCAGCAGCTTGGCCTATCAGCTCAAGCAGTTT,CASSLAYQLKQF
.,TRBV7-9,.,TRBJ2-3,TGTGCCAGCAGCCTGGCCGGCCACATCACAGATACGCAGTATTTT,CASSLAGHITDTQYF
.,TRBV5-4,once,TRBJ1-1,TGTGCCAGCAAAGCCTCAGGGATGGCTGAAGCTTTCTTT,CASKASGMAEAFF
TRBD2,TRBV11-2,.,TRBJ2-7,TGTGCCAGCAGCACTAGCGGGACTTCCTACGAGCAGTACTTC,CASSTSGTSYEQYF
TRBD2,TRBV7-8,few,TRBJ2-7,TGTGCCAGCAGCTGGAGCGGGAGTTCCTACGAGCAGTACTTC,CASSWSGSSYEQYF
TRBD2,TRBV5-4,.,TRBJ2-3,TGTGCCAGCAGCTTGCAACTAGCGGGAGGAGGCACAGATACGCAGTATTTT,CASSLQLAGGGTDTQYF
.,TRBV7-3,.,TRBJ1-1,TGTGCCAGCAGCCTTTATGCTGGAGCTTTCTTT,CASSLYAGAFF